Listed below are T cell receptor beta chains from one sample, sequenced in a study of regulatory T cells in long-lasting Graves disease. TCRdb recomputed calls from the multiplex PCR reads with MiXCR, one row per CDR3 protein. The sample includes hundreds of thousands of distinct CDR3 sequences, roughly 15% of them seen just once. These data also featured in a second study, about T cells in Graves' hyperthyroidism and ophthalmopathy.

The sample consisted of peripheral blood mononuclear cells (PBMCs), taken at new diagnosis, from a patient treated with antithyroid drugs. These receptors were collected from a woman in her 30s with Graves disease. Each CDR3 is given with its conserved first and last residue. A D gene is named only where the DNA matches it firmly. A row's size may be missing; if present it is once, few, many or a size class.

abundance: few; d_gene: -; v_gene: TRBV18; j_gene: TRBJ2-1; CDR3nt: TGTGCCAGCTCAAAGGGACACTTCAATGAGCAGTTCTTC; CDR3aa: CASSKGHFNEQFF
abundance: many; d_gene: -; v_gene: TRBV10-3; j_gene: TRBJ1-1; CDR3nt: TGTGCCATCAGTGAGTCGACCTCGAAATCTGAAGCTTTCTTT; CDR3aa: CAISESTSKSEAFF
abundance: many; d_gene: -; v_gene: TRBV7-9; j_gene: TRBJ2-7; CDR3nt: TGTGCCAGCAGCTCAACCTCAGGAGGCGAGCAGTACTTC; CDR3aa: CASSSTSGGEQYF
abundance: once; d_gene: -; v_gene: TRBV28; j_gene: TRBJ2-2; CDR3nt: TGTGCCAGCAGCGGCGGGGAGGCTAGCGGGGAGCTGTTTTTT; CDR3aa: CASSGGEASGELFF
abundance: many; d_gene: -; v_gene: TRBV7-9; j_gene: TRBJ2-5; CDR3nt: TGTGCCAGCAGCACCCTAGAACGGGAGACCCAGTACTTC; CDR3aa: CASSTLERETQYF
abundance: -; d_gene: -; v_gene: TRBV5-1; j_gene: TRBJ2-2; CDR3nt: TGCGCCAGCAAGGCTCTGGTGAACACCGGGGAGCTGTTTTTT; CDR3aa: CASKALVNTGELFF
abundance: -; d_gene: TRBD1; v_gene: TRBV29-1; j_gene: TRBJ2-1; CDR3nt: TGCAGCGTTCTCCCTCGGGACAGGGTATTCAATGAGCAGTTCTTC; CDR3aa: CSVLPRDRVFNEQFF
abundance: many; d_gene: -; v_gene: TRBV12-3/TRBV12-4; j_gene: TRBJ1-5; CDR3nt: TGTGCCAGCAGTCCCGGGCAGAATCAGCCCCAGCATTTT; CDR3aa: CASSPGQNQPQHF
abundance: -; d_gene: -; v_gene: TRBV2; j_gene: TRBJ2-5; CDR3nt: TGTGCCAGCGGACCGGGACAACAAGAGACCCAGTACTTC; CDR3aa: CASGPGQQETQYF
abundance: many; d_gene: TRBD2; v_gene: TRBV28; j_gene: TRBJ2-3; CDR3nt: TGTGCCAGCAGCCGACCCCATTATCTAGCGGGAGTAACGGATACGCAGTATTTT; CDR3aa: CASSRPHYLAGVTDTQYF
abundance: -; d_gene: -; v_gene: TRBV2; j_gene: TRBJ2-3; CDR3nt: TGTGCCAGCAGAGCAAACACAGATACGCAGTATTTT; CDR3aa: CASRANTDTQYF
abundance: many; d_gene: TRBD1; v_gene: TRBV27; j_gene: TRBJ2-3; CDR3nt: TGTGCCAGCAGTTCCCCGACAGGGGAAGCAGATACGCAGTATTTT; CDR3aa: CASSSPTGEADTQYF
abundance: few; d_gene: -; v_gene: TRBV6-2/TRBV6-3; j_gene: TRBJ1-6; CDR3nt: TGTGCCAGCAGTTACTCGCCGGGGGGCAATTCACCCCTCCACTTT; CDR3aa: CASSYSPGGNSPLHF
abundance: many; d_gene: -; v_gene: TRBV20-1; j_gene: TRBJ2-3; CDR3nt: TGCAGTGCGATCGCCTGGGTTAGCACAGATACGCAGTATTTT; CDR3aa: CSAIAWVSTDTQYF
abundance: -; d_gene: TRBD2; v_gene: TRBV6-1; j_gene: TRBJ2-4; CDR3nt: TGTGCCAGCAGGAGGGAGGGTAATACCAAAAACATTCAGTACTTC; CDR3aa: CASRREGNTKNIQYF
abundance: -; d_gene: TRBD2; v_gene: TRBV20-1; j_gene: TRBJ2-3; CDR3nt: TGCAGTGCTGAATATGGACTAGCGGCCACAGATACGCAGTATTTT; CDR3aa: CSAEYGLAATDTQYF
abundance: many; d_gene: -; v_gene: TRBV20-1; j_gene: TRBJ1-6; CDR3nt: TGCAGTGCTAGAGCCCAGGGGCTCACTTCACCCCTCCACTTT; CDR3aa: CSARAQGLTSPLHF
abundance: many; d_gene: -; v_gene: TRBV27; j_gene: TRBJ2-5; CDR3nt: TGTGCCAGCAGTGTAACAGGTTGGAAAGAGACCCAGTACTTC; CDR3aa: CASSVTGWKETQYF
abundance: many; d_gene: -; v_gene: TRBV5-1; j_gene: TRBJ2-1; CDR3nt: TGCGCCAGCACAACGGGGGTTGAGCAGTTCTTC; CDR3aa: CASTTGVEQFF
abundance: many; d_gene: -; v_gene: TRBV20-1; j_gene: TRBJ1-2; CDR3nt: TGCAGTGCTAGAGATCATTGGGACAATTCCGACTATGGCTACACCTTC; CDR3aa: CSARDHWDNSDYGYTF
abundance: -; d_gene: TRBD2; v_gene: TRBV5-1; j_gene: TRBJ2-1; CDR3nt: TGCGCCAGCAGCTTGGCCCAACTAGCGAGCTCCTACAATGAGCAGTTCTTC; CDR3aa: CASSLAQLASSYNEQFF
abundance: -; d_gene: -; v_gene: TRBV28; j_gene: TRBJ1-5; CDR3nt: TGTGCCAGCAAGACACAGGGTGTCAAGCCCCAGCATTTT; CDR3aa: CASKTQGVKPQHF
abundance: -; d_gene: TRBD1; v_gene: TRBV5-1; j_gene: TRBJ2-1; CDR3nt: TGCGCCAGCAGCTTAACAGGGGCGACCTACAATGAGCAGTTCTTC; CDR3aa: CASSLTGATYNEQFF
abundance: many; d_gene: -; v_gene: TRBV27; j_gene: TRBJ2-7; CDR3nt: TGTGCCAGCAGTGGAGGGAGATACGAGCAGTACTTC; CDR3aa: CASSGGRYEQYF
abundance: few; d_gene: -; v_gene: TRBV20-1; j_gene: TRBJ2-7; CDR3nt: TGCAGTGCCCGTGCTTTATCCTCCTACGAGCAGTACTTC; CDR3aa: CSARALSSYEQYF
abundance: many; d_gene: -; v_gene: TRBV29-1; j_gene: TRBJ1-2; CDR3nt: TGCAGCGTAAAGGGGGGACCGAATGGCTACACCTTC; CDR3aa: CSVKGGPNGYTF
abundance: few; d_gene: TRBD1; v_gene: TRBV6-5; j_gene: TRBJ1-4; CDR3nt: TGTGCCAGCAGTTACCTCACAGGGGGCGGAGAAAAACTGTTTTTT; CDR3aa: CASSYLTGGGEKLFF
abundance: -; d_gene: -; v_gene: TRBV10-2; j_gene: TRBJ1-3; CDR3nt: TGCGCCACCTCACGCTCTGGAAACACCATATATTTT; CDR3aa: CATSRSGNTIYF